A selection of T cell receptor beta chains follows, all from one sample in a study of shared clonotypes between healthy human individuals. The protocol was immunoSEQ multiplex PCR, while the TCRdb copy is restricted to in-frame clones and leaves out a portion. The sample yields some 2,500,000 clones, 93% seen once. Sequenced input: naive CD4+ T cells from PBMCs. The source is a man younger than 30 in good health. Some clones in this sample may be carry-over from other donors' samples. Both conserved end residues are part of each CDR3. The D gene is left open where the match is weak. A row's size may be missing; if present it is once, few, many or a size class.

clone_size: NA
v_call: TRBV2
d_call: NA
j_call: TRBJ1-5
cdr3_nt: TGTGCCAGCAGTGGGTACGGGTTTGATCAGCCCCAGCATTTT
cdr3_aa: CASSGYGFDQPQHF

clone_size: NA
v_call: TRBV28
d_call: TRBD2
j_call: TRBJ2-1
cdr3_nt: TGTGCCAGCAGAGGGACTAGCGGGCCCTCCTACAATGAGCAGTTCTTC
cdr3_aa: CASRGTSGPSYNEQFF

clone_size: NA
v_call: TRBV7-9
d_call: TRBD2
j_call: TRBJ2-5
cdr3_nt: TGTGCCAGCAGCTTAGGTACTAGCGGGAGTAGTTTCATGGAGACCCAGTACTTC
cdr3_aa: CASSLGTSGSSFMETQYF

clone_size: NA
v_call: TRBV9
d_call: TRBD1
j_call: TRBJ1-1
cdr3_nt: TGTGCCAGCAGCGCCTTCCGACAGGGCATGAACACTGAAGCTTTCTTT
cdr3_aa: CASSAFRQGMNTEAFF

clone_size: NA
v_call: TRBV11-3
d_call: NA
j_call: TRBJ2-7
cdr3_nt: TGTGCCAGCAGCTTAAATTACGGCGGGTACGAGCAGTACTTC
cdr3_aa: CASSLNYGGYEQYF

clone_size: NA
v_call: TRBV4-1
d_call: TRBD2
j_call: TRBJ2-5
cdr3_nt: TGCGCCAGCAGCCAAGCCCCCGCTAGCGGGAGAGGCGGCCAAGAGACCCAGTACTTC
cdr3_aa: CASSQAPASGRGGQETQYF

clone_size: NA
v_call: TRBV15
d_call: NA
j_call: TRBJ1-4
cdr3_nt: TGTGCCACCAGCAGAGCATCTGAAAAACTGTTTTTT
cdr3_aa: CATSRASEKLFF

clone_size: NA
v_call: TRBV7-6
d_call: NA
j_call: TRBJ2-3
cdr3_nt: TGTGCCAGCAGCCCTGTGGGGGAAATAGGCACAGATACGCAGTATTTT
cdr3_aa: CASSPVGEIGTDTQYF

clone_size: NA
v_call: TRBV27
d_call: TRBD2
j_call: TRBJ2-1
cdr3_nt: TGTGCCAGCAGAAAACTAGCGGGAGTAAATAGACGAACCAATGAGCAGTTCTTC
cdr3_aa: CASRKLAGVNRRTNEQFF

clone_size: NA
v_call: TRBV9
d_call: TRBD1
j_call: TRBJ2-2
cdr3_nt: TGTGCCAGCAGCCCTGGGACAGGGGCTTCGAACACCGGGGAGCTGTTTTTT
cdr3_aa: CASSPGTGASNTGELFF

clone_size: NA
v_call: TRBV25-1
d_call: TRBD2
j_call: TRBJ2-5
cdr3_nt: TGTGCCAGCAGCCCCCAATCTAGCGGGAGGGTAGACACCCAGTACTTC
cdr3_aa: CASSPQSSGRVDTQYF

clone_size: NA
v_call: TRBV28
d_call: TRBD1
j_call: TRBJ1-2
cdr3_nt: TGTGCCAGCACTCTCACGCCGGGACAGGGGATTTTTTTTAACTATGGCTACACCTTC
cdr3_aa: CASTLTPGQGIFFNYGYTF

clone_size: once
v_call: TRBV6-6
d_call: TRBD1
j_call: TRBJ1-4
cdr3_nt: TGTGCCAGCAGTTACCAGGGGGTAACTAATGAAAAACTGTTTTTT
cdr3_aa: CASSYQGVTNEKLFF

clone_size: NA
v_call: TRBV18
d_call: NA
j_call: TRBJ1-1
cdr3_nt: TGTGCCAGCTCACCAGTGGGGGGCACTGAAGCTTTCTTT
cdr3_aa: CASSPVGGTEAFF

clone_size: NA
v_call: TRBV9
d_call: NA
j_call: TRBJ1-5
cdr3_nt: TGTGCCAGCAGCCTTGGACCTCCTAGCAATCAGCCCCAGCATTTT
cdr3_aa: CASSLGPPSNQPQHF

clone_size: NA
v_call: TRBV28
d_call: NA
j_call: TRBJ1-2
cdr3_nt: TGTGCCATACAAGCTAACTATGGCTACACCTTC
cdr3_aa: CAIQANYGYTF

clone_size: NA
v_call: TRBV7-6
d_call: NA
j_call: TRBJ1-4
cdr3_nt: TGTGCCAGCAGCTTTTTGGGGAATGGGGCTAATGAAAAACTGTTTTTT
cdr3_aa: CASSFLGNGANEKLFF

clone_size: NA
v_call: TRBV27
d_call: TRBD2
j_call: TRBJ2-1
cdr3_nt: TGTGCCAGCTCAGTTTATGGTACTAGCGGGAGGGGGGGGAATGAGCAGTTCTTC
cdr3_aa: CASSVYGTSGRGGNEQFF

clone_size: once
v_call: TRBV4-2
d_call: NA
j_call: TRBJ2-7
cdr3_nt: TGTGCCAGCAGCTTAGGGGCGCAGGCAACCTCCTACGAGCAGTACTTC
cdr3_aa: CASSLGAQATSYEQYF

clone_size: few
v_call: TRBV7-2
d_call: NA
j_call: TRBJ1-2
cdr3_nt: TGTGCCAGCAGCTTAGTCAGGGGACCAGCTAACTATGGCTACACCTTC
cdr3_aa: CASSLVRGPANYGYTF

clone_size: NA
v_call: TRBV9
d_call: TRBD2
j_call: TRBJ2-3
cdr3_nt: TGTGCCAGGTCCCCACGGGAGGGCCTCGACACAGATACGCAGTATTTT
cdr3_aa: CARSPREGLDTDTQYF

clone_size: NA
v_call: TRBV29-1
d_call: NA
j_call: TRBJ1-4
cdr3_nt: TGCAGCGTCACCGGGTTAACTAATGAAAAACTGTTTTTT
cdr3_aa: CSVTGLTNEKLFF

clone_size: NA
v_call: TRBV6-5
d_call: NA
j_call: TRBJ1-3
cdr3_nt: TGTGCCAGCACCTTAAGACTGGACTCTGGAAACACCATATATTTT
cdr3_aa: CASTLRLDSGNTIYF

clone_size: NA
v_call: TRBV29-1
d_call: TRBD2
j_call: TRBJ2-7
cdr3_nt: TGCAGCGTTGAAGACCCTGGACTAGCCGGGTTTTACGAGCAGTACTTC
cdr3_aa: CSVEDPGLAGFYEQYF

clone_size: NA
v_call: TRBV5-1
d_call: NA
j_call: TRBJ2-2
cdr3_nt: TGCGCCAGCGGAAAAGGAACGAACACCGGGGAGCTGTTTTTT
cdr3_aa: CASGKGTNTGELFF

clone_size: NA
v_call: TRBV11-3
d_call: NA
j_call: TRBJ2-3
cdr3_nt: TGTGCCAGCAGCACGAGATGGGGGGATACGCAGTATTTT
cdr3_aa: CASSTRWGDTQYF

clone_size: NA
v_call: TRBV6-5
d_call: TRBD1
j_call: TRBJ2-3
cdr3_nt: TGTGCCAGCAGTTACAGGACAGGGGGCACAGATACGCAGTATTTT
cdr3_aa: CASSYRTGGTDTQYF

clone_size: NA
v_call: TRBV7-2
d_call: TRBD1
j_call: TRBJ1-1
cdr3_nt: TGTGCCAGCAGCTTCTGGGACAGCCCCCAGAACACTGAAGCTTTCTTT
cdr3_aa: CASSFWDSPQNTEAFF

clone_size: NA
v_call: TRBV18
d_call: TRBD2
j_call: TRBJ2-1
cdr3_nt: TGTGCCAGCTCACCAGGCACAGCGGGAGGCAATGAGCAGTTCTTC
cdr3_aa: CASSPGTAGGNEQFF

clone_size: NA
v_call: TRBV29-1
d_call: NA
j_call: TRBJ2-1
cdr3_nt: TGCAGCGTCGAAAAGACTATAGGGGCCGGCTACAATGAGCAGTTCTTC
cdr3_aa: CSVEKTIGAGYNEQFF

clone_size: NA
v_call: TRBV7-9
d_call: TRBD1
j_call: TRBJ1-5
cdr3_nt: TGTGCCAGCAGCGGACAGGGCTTAAGCAATCAGCCCCAGCATTTT
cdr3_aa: CASSGQGLSNQPQHF

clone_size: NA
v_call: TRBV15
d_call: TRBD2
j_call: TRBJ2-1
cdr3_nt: TGTGCCACCAGCGACGGCGGGAGGGCCCTCAATGAGCAGTTCTTC
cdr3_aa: CATSDGGRALNEQFF

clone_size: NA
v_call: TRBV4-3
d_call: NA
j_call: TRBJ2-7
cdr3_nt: TGCGCCAGCAGCCAAGGGCCCCTGGGAGCCGACGAGCAGTACTTC
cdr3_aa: CASSQGPLGADEQYF

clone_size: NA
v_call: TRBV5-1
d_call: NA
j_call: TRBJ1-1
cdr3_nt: TGCGCCAGCAGCTTGGGGTTAGCCGAAGCTTTCTTT
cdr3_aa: CASSLGLAEAFF

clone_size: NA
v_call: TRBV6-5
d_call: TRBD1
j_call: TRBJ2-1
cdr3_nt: TGTGCCAGCAGTTACTCGAACAGGGGGCGCGACAATGAGCAGTTCTTC
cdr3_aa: CASSYSNRGRDNEQFF

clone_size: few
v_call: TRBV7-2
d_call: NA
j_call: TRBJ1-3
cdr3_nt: TGTGCCAGCAGCTTAGCGCTAACCGGGGCAGGAAACACCATATATTTT
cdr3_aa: CASSLALTGAGNTIYF

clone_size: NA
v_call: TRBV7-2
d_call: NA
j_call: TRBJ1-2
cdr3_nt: TGTGCCAGCAGCTTGGGACCTCAGGGCTATGGCTACACCTTC
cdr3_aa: CASSLGPQGYGYTF

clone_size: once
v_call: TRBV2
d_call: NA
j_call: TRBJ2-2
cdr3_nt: TGTGCCAGCAAACGTAGGGGTTCGAACACCGGGGAGCTGTTTTTT
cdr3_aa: CASKRRGSNTGELFF

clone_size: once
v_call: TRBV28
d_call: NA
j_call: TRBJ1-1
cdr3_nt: TGTGCCAGCACCCTACAGGAGAACACTGAAGCTTTCTTT
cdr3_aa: CASTLQENTEAFF

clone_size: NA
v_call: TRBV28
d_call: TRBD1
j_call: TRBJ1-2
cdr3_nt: TGTGCCAGCAGTTCTTGGGGAACAGGGGACTATGGCTACACCTTC
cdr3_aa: CASSSWGTGDYGYTF

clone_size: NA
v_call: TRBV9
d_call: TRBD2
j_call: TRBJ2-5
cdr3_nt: TGTGCCAGCAGCCCTGGGGGGAGGGGCCACCAAGAGACCCAGTACTTC
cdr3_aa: CASSPGGRGHQETQYF

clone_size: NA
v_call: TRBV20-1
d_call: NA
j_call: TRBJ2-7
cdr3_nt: TGCAGTGCGGAGGGGGAATACTTC
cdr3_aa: CSAEGEYF

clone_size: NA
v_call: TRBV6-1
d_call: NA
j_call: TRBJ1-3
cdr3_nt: TGTGCCAGCAGCCGGGACACGGTGTCTGGAAACACCATATATTTT
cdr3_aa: CASSRDTVSGNTIYF

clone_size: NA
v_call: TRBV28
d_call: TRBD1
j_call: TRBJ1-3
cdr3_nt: TGTGCCAGCAGTTCCAGGGGGCGAGTCGTAGGAAACACCATATATTTT
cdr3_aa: CASSSRGRVVGNTIYF

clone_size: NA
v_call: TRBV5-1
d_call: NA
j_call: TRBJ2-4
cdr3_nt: TGCGCCAGCAGCTTGGGACCGGGCGATGACATTCAGTACTTC
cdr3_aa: CASSLGPGDDIQYF

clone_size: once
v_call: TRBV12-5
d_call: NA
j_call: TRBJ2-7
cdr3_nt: TGTGCTAGTGGTTTGGGGGGCGAGCAGTACTTC
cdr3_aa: CASGLGGEQYF

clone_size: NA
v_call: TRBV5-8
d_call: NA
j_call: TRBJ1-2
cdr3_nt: TGTGCCAGCAGCCTAGGAGTATCTAGGACAGCTGACTATGGCTACACCTTC
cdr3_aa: CASSLGVSRTADYGYTF

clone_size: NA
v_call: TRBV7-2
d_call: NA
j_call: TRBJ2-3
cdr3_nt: TGTGCCAGCAGCTTAGGGGCAGCCACAGATACGCAGTATTTT
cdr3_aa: CASSLGAATDTQYF

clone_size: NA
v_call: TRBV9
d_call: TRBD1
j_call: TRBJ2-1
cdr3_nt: TGTGCCAGCAGCGAGCGACAGGGTACTTACAATGAGCAGTTCTTC
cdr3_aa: CASSERQGTYNEQFF

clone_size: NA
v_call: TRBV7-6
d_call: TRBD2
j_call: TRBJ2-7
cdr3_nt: TGTGCCAGCAGCTTAGTTAATCCTAGCGGAGGACCCTACGAGCAGTACTTC
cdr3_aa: CASSLVNPSGGPYEQYF

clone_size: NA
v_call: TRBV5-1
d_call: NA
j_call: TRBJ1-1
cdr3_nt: TGCGCCAGCAGCAGGGGGAACCTGAACACTGAAGCTTTCTTT
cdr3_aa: CASSRGNLNTEAFF

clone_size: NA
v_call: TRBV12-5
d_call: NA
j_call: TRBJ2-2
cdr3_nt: TGTGCTAGTGGTTTGGTACGGGGAACCGGGGAGCTGTTTTTT
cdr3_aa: CASGLVRGTGELFF

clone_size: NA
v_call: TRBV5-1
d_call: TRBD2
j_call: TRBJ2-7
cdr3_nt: TGCGCCAGCAGCTTGAGGCTAGCGGGCGGCGAGCAGTACTTC
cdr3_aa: CASSLRLAGGEQYF

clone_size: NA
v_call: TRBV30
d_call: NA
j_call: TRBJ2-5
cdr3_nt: TGTGCCTGGTGCCGGGGGCATCGCCAAGAGACCCAGTACTTC
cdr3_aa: CAWCRGHRQETQYF

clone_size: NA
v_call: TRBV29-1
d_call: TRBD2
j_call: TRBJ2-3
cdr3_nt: TGCAGCGGAAAGCGGGAGGGCCGTAGCACAGATACGCAGTATTTT
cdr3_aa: CSGKREGRSTDTQYF

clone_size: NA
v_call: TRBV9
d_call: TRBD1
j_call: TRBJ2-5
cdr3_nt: TGTGCCAGCAGCGTATCGGGGACAGGGGGACAAGAGACCCAGTACTTC
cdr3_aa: CASSVSGTGGQETQYF

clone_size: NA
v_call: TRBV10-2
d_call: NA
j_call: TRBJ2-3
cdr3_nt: TGCGCCAGCGGGGTCTTGCTGCAGTATTTT
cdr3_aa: CASGVLLQYF

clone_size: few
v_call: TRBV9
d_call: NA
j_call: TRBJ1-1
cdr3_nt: TGTGCCAGCAGCGTAGAGGGCAGAGGAGGGACTGAAGCTTTCTTT
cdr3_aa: CASSVEGRGGTEAFF

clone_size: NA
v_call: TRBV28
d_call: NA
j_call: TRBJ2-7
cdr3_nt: TGTGCCAGCAGGACCACTAGCCCCTTCTCCTACGAGCAGTACTTC
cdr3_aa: CASRTTSPFSYEQYF

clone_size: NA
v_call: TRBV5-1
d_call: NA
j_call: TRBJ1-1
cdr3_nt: TGCGCCAGCAGCTTGGACGGGGTATCCGGCACTGAAGCTTTCTTT
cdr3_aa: CASSLDGVSGTEAFF